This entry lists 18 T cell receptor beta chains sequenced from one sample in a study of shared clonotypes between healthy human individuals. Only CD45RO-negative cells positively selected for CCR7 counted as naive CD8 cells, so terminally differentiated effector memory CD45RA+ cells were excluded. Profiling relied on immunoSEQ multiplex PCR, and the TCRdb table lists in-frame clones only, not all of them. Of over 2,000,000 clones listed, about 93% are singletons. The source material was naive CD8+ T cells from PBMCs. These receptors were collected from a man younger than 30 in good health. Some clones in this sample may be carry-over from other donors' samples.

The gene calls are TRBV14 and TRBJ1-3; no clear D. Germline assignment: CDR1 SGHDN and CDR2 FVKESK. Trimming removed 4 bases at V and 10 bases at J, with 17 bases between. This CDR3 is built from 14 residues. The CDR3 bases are TGTGCCAGCAGCCGGGCACAGAAGGAGCGAACCATATATTTT. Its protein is CASSRAQKERTIYF. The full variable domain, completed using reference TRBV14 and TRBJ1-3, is EAGVTQFPSHSVIEKGQTVTLRCDPISGHDNLYWYRRVMGKEIKFLLHFVKESKQDESGMPNNRFLAERTGGTYSTLKVQPAELEDSGVYFCASSRAQKERTIYFGEGSWLTVV.

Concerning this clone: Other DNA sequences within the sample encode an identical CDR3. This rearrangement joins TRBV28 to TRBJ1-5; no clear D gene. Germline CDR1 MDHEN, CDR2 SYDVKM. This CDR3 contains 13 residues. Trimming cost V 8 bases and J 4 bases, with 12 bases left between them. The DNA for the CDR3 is TGTGCCAGCCGAGGACTAAGGAATCAGCCCCAGCATTTT. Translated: CASRGLRNQPQHF.

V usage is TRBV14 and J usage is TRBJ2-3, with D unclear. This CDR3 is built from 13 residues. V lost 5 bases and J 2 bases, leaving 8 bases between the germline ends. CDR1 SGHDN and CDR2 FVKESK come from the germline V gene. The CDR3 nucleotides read TGTGCCAGCAGCAACCTTGACACAGATACGCAGTATTTT. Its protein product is CASSNLDTDTQYF.

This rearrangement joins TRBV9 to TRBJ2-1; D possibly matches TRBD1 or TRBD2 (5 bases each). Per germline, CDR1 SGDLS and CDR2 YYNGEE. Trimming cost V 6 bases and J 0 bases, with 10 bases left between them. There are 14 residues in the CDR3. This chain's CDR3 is CASNEGLSYNEQFF. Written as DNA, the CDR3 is TGTGCCAGCAACGAGGGGCTCTCCTACAATGAGCAGTTCTTC. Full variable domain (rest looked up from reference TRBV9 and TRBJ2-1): DSGVTQTPKHLITATGQRVTLRCSPRSGDLSVYWYQQSLDQGLQFLIQYYNGEERAKGNILERFSAQQFPDLHSELNLSSLELGDSALYFCASNEGLSYNEQFFGPGTRLTVL.

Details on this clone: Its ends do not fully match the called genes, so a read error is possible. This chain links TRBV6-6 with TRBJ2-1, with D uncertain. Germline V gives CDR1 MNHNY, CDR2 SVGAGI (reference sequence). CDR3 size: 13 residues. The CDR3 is CARSAERTGEQFF. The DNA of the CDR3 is TGTGCCCGCAGTGCGGAGCGAACGGGTGAGCAGTTCTTC.

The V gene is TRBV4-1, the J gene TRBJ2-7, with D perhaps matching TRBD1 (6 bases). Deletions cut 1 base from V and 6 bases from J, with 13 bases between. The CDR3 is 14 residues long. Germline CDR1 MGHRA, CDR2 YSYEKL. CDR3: CASSQAQGRFEQYF. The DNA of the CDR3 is TGCGCCAGCAGCCAAGCACAGGGTAGGTTCGAGCAGTACTTC.

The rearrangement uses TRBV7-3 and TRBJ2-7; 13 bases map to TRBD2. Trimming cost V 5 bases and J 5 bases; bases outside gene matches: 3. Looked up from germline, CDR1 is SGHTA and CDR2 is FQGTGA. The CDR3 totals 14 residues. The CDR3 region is CASSRTSGSNEQYF. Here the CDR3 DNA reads TGTGCCAGCAGCCGGACTAGCGGGAGCAACGAGCAGTACTTC.

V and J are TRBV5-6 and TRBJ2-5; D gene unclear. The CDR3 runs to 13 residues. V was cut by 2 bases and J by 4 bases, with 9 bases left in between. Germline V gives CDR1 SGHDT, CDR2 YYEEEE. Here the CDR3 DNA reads TGTGCCAGCAGCTTTTCTTCTCCAGAGACCCAGTACTTC. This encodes CASSFSSPETQYF.

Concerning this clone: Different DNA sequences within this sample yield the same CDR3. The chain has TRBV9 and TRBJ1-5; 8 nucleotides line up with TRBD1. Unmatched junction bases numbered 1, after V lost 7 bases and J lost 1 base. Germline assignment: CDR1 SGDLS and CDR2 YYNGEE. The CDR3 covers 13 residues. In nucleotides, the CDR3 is TGTGCCAGCGGACAGGGCAGCAATCAGCCCCAGCATTTT. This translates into CASGQGSNQPQHF.

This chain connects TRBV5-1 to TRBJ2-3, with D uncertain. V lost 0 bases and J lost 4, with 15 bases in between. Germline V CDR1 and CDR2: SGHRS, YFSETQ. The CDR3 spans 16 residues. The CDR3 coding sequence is TGCGCCAGCAGCTTGGGCAAAATCCAGGTGGCAGATACGCAGTATTTT. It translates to CASSLGKIQVADTQYF.

For the CDR3, the DNA is TGCAGCGTTGCGAGCTTTAGGGGCTATGGCTACACCTTC. Its translation: CSVASFRGYGYTF. The chain links TRBV29-1 to TRBJ1-2; D possibly corresponds to TRBD1 (5 bases). V gave up 4 bases and J gave up 4 bases, with 13 bases separating them. Germline assignment: CDR1 SQVTM and CDR2 ANQGSEA. The CDR3 loop spans 13 amino acids.

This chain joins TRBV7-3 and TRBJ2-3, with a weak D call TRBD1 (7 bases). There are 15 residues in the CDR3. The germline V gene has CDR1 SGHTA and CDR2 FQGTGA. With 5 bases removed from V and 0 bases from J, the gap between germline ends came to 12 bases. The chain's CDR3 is CASSAGTVSTDTQYF. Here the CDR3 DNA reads TGTGCCAGCAGCGCGGGGACAGTCAGCACAGATACGCAGTATTTT.

The CDR3 here is CASSFGTGIFGANVLTF. As DNA, the CDR3 is TGTGCCAGCAGTTTTGGCACGGGGATCTTTGGGGCCAACGTCCTGACTTTC. The chain links TRBV28 to TRBJ2-6, with D possibly TRBD2 on 5 matching bases. Per germline, CDR1 MDHEN and CDR2 SYDVKM. The CDR3 runs 17 residues. V lost 3 bases and J lost 3, with 15 bases in between.

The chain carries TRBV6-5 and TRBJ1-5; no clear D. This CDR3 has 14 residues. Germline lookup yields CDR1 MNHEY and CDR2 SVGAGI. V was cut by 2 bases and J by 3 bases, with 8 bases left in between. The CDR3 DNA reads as TGTGCCAGCAGTTACAGGCAGGACAATCAGCCCCAGCATTTT. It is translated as CASSYRQDNQPQHF.

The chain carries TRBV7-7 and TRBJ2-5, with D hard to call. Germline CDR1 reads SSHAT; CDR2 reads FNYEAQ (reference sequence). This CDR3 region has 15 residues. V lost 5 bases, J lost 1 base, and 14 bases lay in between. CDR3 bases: TGTGCCAGCAGCAGCCGGCCGGGCCCCCAAGAGACCCAGTACTTC. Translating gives CASSSRPGPQETQYF. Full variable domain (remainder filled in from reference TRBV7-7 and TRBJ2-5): GAGVSQSPRYKVTKRGQDVTLRCDPISSHATLYWYQQALGQGPEFLTYFNYEAQPDKSGLPSDRFSAERPEGSISTLTIQRTEQRDSAMYRCASSSRPGPQETQYFGPGTRLLVL.

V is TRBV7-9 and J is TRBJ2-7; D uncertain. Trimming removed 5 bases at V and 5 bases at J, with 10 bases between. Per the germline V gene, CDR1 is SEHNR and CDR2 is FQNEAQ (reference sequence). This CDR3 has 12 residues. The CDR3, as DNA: TGTGCCAGCAGCCTTGGAGACGACGAGCAGTACTTC. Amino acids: CASSLGDDEQYF.

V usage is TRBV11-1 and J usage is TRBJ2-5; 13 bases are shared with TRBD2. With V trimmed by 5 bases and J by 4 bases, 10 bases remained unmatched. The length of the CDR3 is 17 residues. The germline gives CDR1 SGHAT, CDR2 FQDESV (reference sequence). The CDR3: CASSPSYWTSGRETQYF. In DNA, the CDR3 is TGTGCCAGCAGCCCCTCCTACTGGACTAGCGGGAGAGAGACCCAGTACTTC. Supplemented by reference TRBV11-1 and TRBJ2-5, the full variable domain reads EAEVAQSPRYKITEKSQAVAFWCDPISGHATLYWYRQILGQGPELLVQFQDESVVDDSQLPKDRFSAERLKGVDSTLKIQPAELGDSAMYLCASSPSYWTSGRETQYFGPGTRLLVL.

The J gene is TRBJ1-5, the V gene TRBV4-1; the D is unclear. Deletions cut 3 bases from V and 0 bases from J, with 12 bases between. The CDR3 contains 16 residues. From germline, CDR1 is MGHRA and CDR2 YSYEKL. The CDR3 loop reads CASSHAGGNSNQPQHF. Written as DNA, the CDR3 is TGCGCCAGCAGCCATGCGGGCGGTAATAGCAATCAGCCCCAGCATTTT.